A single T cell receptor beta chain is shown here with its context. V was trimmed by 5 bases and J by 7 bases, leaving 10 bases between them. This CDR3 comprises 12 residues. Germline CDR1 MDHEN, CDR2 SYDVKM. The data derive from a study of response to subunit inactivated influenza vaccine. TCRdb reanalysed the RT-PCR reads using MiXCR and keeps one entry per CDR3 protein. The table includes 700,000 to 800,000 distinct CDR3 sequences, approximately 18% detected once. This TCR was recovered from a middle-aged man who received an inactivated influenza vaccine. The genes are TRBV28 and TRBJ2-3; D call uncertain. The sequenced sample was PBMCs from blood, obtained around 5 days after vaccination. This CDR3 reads CASSPFINTQYF. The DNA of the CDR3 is TGTGCCAGCAGTCCGTTTATAAATACGCAGTATTTT.